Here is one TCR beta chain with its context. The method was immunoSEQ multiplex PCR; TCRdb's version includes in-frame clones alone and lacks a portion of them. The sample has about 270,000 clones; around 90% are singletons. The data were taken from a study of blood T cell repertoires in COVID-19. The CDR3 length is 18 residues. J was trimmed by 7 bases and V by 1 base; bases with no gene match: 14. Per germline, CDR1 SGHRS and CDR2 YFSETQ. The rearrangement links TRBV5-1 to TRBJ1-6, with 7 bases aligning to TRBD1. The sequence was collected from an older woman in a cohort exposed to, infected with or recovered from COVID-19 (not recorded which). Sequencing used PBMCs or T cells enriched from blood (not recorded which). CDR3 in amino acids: CASSLRGTVPRENSPLHF. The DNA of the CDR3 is TGCGCCAGCAGCTTGCGGGGGACAGTTCCCCGGGAGAATTCACCCCTCCACTTT.